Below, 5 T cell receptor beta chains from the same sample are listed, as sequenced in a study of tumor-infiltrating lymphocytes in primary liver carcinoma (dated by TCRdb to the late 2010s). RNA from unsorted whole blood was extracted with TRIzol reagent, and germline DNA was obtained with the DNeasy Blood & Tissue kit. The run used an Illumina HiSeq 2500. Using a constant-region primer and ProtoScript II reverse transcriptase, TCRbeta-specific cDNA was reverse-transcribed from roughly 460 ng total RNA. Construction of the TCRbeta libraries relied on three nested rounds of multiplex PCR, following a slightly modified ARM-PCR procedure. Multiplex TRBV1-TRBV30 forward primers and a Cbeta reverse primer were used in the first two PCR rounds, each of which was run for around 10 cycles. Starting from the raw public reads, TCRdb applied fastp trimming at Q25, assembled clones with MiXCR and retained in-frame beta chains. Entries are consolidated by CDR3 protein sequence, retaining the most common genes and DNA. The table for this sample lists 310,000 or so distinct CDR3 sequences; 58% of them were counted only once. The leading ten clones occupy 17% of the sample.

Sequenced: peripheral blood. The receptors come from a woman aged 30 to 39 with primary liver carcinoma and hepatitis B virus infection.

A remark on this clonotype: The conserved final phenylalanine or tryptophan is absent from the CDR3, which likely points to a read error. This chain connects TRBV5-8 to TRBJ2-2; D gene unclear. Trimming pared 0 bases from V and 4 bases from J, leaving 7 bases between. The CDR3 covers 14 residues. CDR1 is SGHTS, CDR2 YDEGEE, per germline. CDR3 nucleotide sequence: TGTGCCAGCAGCTTGGTTACGTGCACCGGGGAGCTGTTTATT. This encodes CASSLVTCTGELFI.

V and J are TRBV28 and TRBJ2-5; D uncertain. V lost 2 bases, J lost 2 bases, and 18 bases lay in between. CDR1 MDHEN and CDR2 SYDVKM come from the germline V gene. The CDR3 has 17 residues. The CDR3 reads CASSLQLVWVGQETQYF. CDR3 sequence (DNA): TGTGCCAGCAGTTTACAGCTTGTTTGGGTGGGACAAGAGACCCAGTACTTC.

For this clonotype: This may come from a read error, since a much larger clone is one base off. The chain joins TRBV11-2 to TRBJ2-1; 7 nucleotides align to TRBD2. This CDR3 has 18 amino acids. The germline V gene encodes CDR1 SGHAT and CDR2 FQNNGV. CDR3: CANSSRPGGSYQSNEQFF. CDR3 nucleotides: TGTGCCAACAGCTCCCGCCCCGGCGGGAGCTATCAAAGTAATGAGCAGTTCTTC.

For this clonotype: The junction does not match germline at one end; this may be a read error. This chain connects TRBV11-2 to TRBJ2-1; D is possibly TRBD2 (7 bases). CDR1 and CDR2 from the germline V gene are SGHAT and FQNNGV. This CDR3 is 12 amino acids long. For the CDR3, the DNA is TGTGACAGCAATCCCGGAGGGGGGGAGCCGTTCTTC. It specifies CDSNPGGGEPFF.

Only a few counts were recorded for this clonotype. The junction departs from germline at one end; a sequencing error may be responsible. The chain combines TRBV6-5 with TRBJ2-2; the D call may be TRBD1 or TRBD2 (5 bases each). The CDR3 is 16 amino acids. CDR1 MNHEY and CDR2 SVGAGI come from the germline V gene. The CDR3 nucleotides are TGTGCCAGCAGGCCACAGGAGGCGGTAGGCACCAGGGAGCTGTTTTTT. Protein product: CASRPQEAVGTRELFF.